These T cell receptor beta chains were read from a single sample in a study of T cell repertoires in cytomegalovirus infection. These receptors have no identified antigens. TCRdb ran MiXCR on the reads and lists one entry per CDR3 protein. Of under 300,000 distinct CDR3 sequences detected, around 20% appear once; the ten largest clones hold under 25%. The sample here was cultured PBMCs, taken from culture after CMV antigen stimulation. These receptors were collected from a human donor in good health (CMV status not recorded). Some clones in this sample may be carry-over from other donors' samples. Each CDR3 is given with its conserved first and last residue. D genes are given only for firm matches. Not all rows give a size; the values are once, few, many and, for expanded clones, a class.

V	D	size	J	DNA	CDR3
TRBV27	TRBD2	many	TRBJ2-1	TGTGCCAGCAGTTTATTTTTTTCCCGGGAGGGCCTCCTTAGAAATGAGCAGTTCTTC	CASSLFFSREGLLRNEQFF
TRBV11-1	TRBD1	few	TRBJ2-2	TGTGCCAGCAGCTTAGAGGGGGCTCTCCACACCGGGGAGCTGTTTTTT	CASSLEGALHTGELFF
TRBV7-9	-	-	TRBJ1-1	TGTGCCAGCAATGACAGGAACACTGAAGCTTTCTTT	CASNDRNTEAFF
TRBV12-3/TRBV12-4	TRBD2	-	TRBJ2-2	TGTGCCAGCAGTTTGCGGCTAGCGGTTAACACCGGGGAGCTGTTTTTT	CASSLRLAVNTGELFF
TRBV7-2	TRBD2	many	TRBJ2-1	TGTGCCAGCAGCTTAGAGAAGCTAGCGGGGGCTGAACAGTTCTTC	CASSLEKLAGAEQFF
TRBV6-5	TRBD2	-	TRBJ2-1	TGTGCCAGCAGTCACCTAGCGGGAGTCTACAATGAGCAGTTCTTC	CASSHLAGVYNEQFF
TRBV20-1	-	many	TRBJ2-5	TGCAGTGCTAGAGCACCTCAGGGAGCCCGGCTCAAAGAGACCCAGTACTTC	CSARAPQGARLKETQYF
TRBV15	TRBD1	-	TRBJ2-1	TGTGCCACCAGCAGAGATCTGACAGGGGGCGCGTACAATGAGCAGTTCTTC	CATSRDLTGGAYNEQFF
TRBV29-1	-	many	TRBJ2-1	TGCAGCGTGGAAGGGCAGGGGACCTACAATGAGCAGTTCTTC	CSVEGQGTYNEQFF
TRBV19	-	-	TRBJ2-4	TGTGCCAGTACCGCGAGGCTGACACTAGCCAAAAACATTCAGTACTTC	CASTARLTLAKNIQYF
TRBV7-3	TRBD1	many	TRBJ1-5	TGTGCCAGCAGCTTAGACAGGGATCAGCCCCAGCATTTT	CASSLDRDQPQHF
TRBV4-1	-	-	TRBJ2-1	TGCGCCAGCAGCCAAACAGGGTTCGATGAGCAGTTCTTC	CASSQTGFDEQFF
TRBV6-1	-	many	TRBJ1-5	TGTGCCAGCAGTGAGACAGTCAGGGAGCCCCAGCATTTT	CASSETVREPQHF
TRBV7-3	TRBD2	-	TRBJ2-1	TGTGCCAGCAGCCAGACTAGCGGTATGAATGAGCAGTTCTTC	CASSQTSGMNEQFF
TRBV29-1	TRBD1	few	TRBJ1-1	TGCAGCGTAGAATCCCAGGGGGAGGACACTGAAGCTTTCTTT	CSVESQGEDTEAFF
TRBV4-1	-	few	TRBJ1-5	TGCGCCAGCAGCAAGGGGGGGGGGTCTGGTAGCAATCAGCCCCAGCATTTT	CASSKGGGSGSNQPQHF
TRBV4-1	TRBD1	-	TRBJ1-1	TGCGCCAGCAGCCAAACCCGGACAGGGGGGAACACTGAAGCTTTCTTT	CASSQTRTGGNTEAFF
TRBV19	-	many	TRBJ1-5	TGTGCCAGTAAGACGGGCCCCGGTGGACAGCCCCAGCATTTT	CASKTGPGGQPQHF
TRBV12-3/TRBV12-4	-	many	TRBJ2-1	TGTGCCAGCGTTGGAAACCCCAATGAGCAGTTCTTC	CASVGNPNEQFF
TRBV18	-	few	TRBJ2-1	TGTGCCAGCTCGGGTGCCGAGAGCTCCTACAATGAGCAGTTCTTC	CASSGAESSYNEQFF
TRBV27	-	-	TRBJ2-3	TGTGCCAGCAGTTTATCGGCAAAACAAGATACGCAGTATTTT	CASSLSAKQDTQYF
TRBV7-2	-	many	TRBJ2-3	TGTGCCAGCAGCCCCCGGGGGCTAGCACTCGCAGATACGCAGTATTTT	CASSPRGLALADTQYF
TRBV4-2	TRBD2	few	TRBJ2-7	TGTGCCAGCAGCCCCCGGGAGGCCCCAGTGCAGTACTTC	CASSPREAPVQYF
TRBV6-1	TRBD2	few	TRBJ2-7	TGTGCCAGCAGAAGCGGGAGTGGTGAGCAGTACTTC	CASRSGSGEQYF
TRBV6-1	-	few	TRBJ2-2	TGTGCCAGCAATCCGGGAAAAGGTTTAACCGGGGAGCTGTTTTTT	CASNPGKGLTGELFF
TRBV7-9	-	few	TRBJ1-2	TGTGCCAGCAGCTTGCAGGGTCTGAACTATGGCTACACCTTC	CASSLQGLNYGYTF
TRBV5-4	-	-	TRBJ1-1	TGTGCCAGCAGCTCCCCGGGAGGCTCAAACACTGAAGCTTTCTTT	CASSSPGGSNTEAFF
TRBV19	-	-	TRBJ1-1	TGTGCCAGTAGGAGTAGTGGGACTGAAGCTTTCTTT	CASRSSGTEAFF
TRBV7-9	-	many	TRBJ2-5	TGTGCCAGCAGCTTAACGGAGCTAGAGACCCAGTACTTC	CASSLTELETQYF
TRBV7-2	-	many	TRBJ2-3	TGTGCCAGCAGCTTAGGGATAGAGAATACGCAGTATTTT	CASSLGIENTQYF
TRBV27	TRBD2	-	TRBJ2-1	TGTGCCAGCAGTTTCCAGCTAGCGGGAGGGCCCTACAATGAGCAGTTCTTC	CASSFQLAGGPYNEQFF
TRBV7-2	TRBD2	many	TRBJ2-1	TGTGCCAGCAGCCCAACGCGGGCGGGGGACCGCTCGGGGCAGTTCTTC	CASSPTRAGDRSGQFF
TRBV6-6	TRBD2	-	TRBJ2-5	TGTGCCAGCAGTCGTTCTAGCGGGAGGGAAGAGACCCAGTACTTC	CASSRSSGREETQYF
TRBV28	-	-	TRBJ1-3	TGTGCCAGCAGTACCCACGGGGCTGGAAACACCATATATTTT	CASSTHGAGNTIYF
TRBV4-1	TRBD2	-	TRBJ2-6	TGCGCCAGCAGCCAACCACTAGCGGGAGCATCCGGGGCCAACGTCCTGACTTTC	CASSQPLAGASGANVLTF
TRBV7-2	TRBD2	many	TRBJ2-1	TGTGCCAGCAGCGCGTCCGGGACTAGCGGCTACAATGAGCAGTTCTTC	CASSASGTSGYNEQFF
TRBV7-2	-	many	TRBJ2-3	TGTGCCAGCAGCTACACAGATACGCAGTATTTT	CASSYTDTQYF